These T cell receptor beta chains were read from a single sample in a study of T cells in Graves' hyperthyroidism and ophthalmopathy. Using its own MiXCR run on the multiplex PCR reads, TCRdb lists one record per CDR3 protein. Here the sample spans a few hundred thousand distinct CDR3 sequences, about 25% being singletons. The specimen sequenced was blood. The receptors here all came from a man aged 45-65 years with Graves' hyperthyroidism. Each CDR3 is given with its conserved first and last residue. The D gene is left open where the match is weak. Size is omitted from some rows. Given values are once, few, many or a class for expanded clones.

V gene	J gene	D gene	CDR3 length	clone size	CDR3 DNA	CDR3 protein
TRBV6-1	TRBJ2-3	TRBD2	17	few	TGTGCCAGCAGTTCCGGGACTAGCGGGAGCTACACAGATACGCAGTATTTT	CASSSGTSGSYTDTQYF
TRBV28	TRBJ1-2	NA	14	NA	TGTGCCAGCAGTTTTGTCGAGGGAGACTATGGCTACACCTTC	CASSFVEGDYGYTF
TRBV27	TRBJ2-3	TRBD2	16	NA	TGTGCCAGCGGCGAAGGACTAGCGGGAGGGGCAGATACGCAGTATTTT	CASGEGLAGGADTQYF
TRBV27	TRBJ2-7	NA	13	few	TGTGCCAGCAGTTTTATGGCCTCCTACGAGCAGTACTTC	CASSFMASYEQYF
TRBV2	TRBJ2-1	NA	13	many	TGTGCCAGCAGTCCGAAGTCCTACAATGAGCAGTTCTTC	CASSPKSYNEQFF
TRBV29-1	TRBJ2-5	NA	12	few	TGCAGCGTGTCGTGGGCCCAAGAGACCCAGTACTTC	CSVSWAQETQYF
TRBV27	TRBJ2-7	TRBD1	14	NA	TGTGCCAGCAGCCGGGACAGGGCTTCGAGGGAGCAGTACTTC	CASSRDRASREQYF
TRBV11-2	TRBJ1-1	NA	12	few	TGTGCCAGCAGCCCAGTACAGGGTGGAGCTTTCTTT	CASSPVQGGAFF
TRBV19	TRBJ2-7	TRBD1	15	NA	TGTGCCAGTAGTGACCGGGACAGGAGCTCCTACGAGCAGTACTTC	CASSDRDRSSYEQYF
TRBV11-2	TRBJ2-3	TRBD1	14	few	TGTGCCAGCGACACCGGGACAGGGTCAGATACGCAGTATTTT	CASDTGTGSDTQYF
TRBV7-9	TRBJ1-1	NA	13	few	TGTGCCAGCAGCTTAGCGAGCCACACTGAAGCTTTCTTT	CASSLASHTEAFF
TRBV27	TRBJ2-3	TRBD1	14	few	TGTGCCAGCAGTCGGACAGGGGGCGGGAATACGCAGTATTTT	CASSRTGGGNTQYF
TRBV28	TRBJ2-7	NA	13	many	TGTGCCAGCCGGGACGGCTACTCCTACGAGCAGTACTTC	CASRDGYSYEQYF
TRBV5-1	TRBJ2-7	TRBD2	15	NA	TGCGCCAGCAGCTGGTTAGCGGGAGGCCCAGGCGAGCAGTACTTC	CASSWLAGGPGEQYF
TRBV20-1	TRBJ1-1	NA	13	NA	TGCAGTGCGAGGTGGGGGGCGGACACTGAAGCTTTCTTT	CSARWGADTEAFF
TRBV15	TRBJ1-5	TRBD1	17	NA	TGTGCCACCAGCAGAGAGGGGGGGACAGGGGAGAATCAGCCCCAGCATTTT	CATSREGGTGENQPQHF
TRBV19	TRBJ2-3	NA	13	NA	TGTGCCAGTATGAAGGGGAGAGCAGATACGCAGTATTTT	CASMKGRADTQYF
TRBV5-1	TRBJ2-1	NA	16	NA	TGCGCCAGCAGCTTGGAAGATCCTCTACTCTACAATGAGCAGTTCTTC	CASSLEDPLLYNEQFF
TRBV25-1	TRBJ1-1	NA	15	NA	TGTGCCAGCAGTGAGGGGGGGCGGGGAGACCCTGAAGCTTTCTTT	CASSEGGRGDPEAFF
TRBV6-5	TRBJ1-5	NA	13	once	TGTGCCAGCAGTTATGAGGGTTATCAGCCCCAGCATTTT	CASSYEGYQPQHF
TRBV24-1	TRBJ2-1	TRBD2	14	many	TGTGCCACCGCGGGAGAGGGAATAATAAATGAGCAGTTCTTC	CATAGEGIINEQFF
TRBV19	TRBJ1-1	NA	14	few	TGTGCCAGTACCCACCCCGGGCGGAACACTGAAGCTTTCTTT	CASTHPGRNTEAFF
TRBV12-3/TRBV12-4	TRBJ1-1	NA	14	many	TGTGCCAGCACCGACCTGACACCGAACACTGAAGCTTTCTTT	CASTDLTPNTEAFF
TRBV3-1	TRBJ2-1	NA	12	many	TGTGCCAGCAGCCCCCGGTACAATGAGCAGTTCTTC	CASSPRYNEQFF
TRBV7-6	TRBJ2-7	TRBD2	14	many	TGTGCCAGCAGCTTGAGGACTAGCGGGAGCGAGCAGTACTTC	CASSLRTSGSEQYF
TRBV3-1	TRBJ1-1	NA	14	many	TGTGCCAGCAGCCGCGGTTTAGTGGGCACTGAAGCTTTCTTT	CASSRGLVGTEAFF
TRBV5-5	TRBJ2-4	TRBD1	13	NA	TGTGCCAGCAGTGGACAGGGGGCCAACATTCAGTACTTC	CASSGQGANIQYF
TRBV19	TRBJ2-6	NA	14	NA	TGTGCCAGTAGGGAAAGCTCTGGGGCCAACGTCCTGACTTTC	CASRESSGANVLTF
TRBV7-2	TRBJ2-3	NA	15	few	TGTGCCAGCAGCTTCCAATTAATTAGCACAGATACGCAGTATTTT	CASSFQLISTDTQYF
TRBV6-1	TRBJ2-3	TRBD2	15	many	TGTGCCAGCCGGGGGACTAGCGGGAGGGCAGATACGCAGTATTTT	CASRGTSGRADTQYF
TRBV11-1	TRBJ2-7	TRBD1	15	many	TGTGCCAGCAGCTTCCCCCCGGGACAGGGGTTCGAGCAGTACTTC	CASSFPPGQGFEQYF
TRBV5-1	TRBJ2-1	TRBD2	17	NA	TGCGCCAGCAGCTTCGGACTAGCGGGGAGCTCCTACAATGAGCAGTTCTTC	CASSFGLAGSSYNEQFF
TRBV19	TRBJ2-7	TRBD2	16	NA	TGTGCCAGTAGTATCAGCGGGAGGGCCACGGGATACGAGCAGTACTTC	CASSISGRATGYEQYF
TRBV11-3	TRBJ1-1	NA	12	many	TGTGCCAGCAGCTTAAAGGGAACTTCAGCTTTCTTT	CASSLKGTSAFF
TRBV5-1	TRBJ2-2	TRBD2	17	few	TGCGCCAGCAGCGATATTCCGGGACTAGCGGGCCCCGGGGAGCTGTTTTTT	CASSDIPGLAGPGELFF
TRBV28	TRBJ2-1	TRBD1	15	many	TGTGCCAGCAGCCCGAGGACAGGGGCCTACAATGAGCAGTTCTTC	CASSPRTGAYNEQFF